The clone carrying this T cell receptor beta chain was observed a handful of times. Specified time point: about a year of natalizumab therapy. Sequencing used immunoSEQ multiplex PCR; TCRdb keeps in-frame clones, though not all of them. The repertoire holds 30,000 or so clones, with around 90% as singletons. This entry is derived from a study of multiple sclerosis patients with progressive multifocal leukoencephalopathy. The sequence was obtained from a human donor with multiple sclerosis. This material consisted of PBMCs, taken from a patient treated with natalizumab.

The CDR3: CASSAGGNTEAFF. CDR3 in DNA: TGCGCCAGCAGCGCCGGGGGGAACACTGAAGCTTTCTTT. The chain is built from TRBV5-1 and TRBJ1-1; D perhaps matches TRBD1 (5 bases). The CDR3 loop spans 13 amino acids. The germline gives CDR1 SGHRS, CDR2 YFSETQ. V was trimmed by 4 bases and J by 1 base, leaving 8 bases between them.